Each of the 18 T cell receptor beta chains below was sequenced from the same sample in a study of T cell responses to AZD1222 COVID-19 vaccine. This table comes from immunoSEQ multiplex PCR, and its TCRdb copy is limited to in-frame clones, with some not included. The table has over 100,000 clones, over 80% seen once. Source: peripheral blood, taken on day 0 of AZD1222 vaccination. The receptors were gathered from an adult in good health.

The rearrangement joins TRBV30 to TRBJ1-2; D is ambiguous. Trimming removed 0 bases from V and 4 bases from J, with 9 bases in between. Germline V gene lookup returns CDR1 GTSNPN and CDR2 SVGIG (reference sequence). The CDR3 loop spans 13 amino acids. The CDR3 protein is CAWSVVQLYGYTF. The CDR3, as DNA: TGTGCCTGGAGTGTAGTCCAGCTCTATGGCTACACCTTC.

J is TRBJ1-6 and V is TRBV10-3; perhaps TRBD1 as D (5 bases). CDR3 length: 14 residues. Trimming pared 4 bases from V and 7 bases from J, leaving 11 bases between. Germline lookup yields CDR1 ENHRY and CDR2 SYGVKD. CDR3 loop: CAISAGQRNSPLHF. In DNA, the CDR3 is TGTGCCATCAGTGCAGGGCAGAGGAATTCACCCCTCCACTTT.

The chain combines TRBV7-2 with TRBJ1-2; 9 bases are shared with TRBD1. The length of the CDR3 is 15 residues. Germline-derived CDR1 and CDR2 are SGHTA and FQGNSA. Losses at the gene ends were 3 bases for V and 8 bases for J; bases not matched to a gene: 10. This chain's CDR3 is CASSLGPGTGNGYTF. The DNA of the CDR3 is TGTGCCAGCAGCTTGGGCCCTGGGACAGGGAACGGCTACACCTTC.

V is TRBV7-2 and J is TRBJ2-1, with a tentative D call TRBD1 (5 bases). The CDR3 sequence is 15 residues long. Germline V gene sequence: CDR1 SGHTA, CDR2 FQGNSA. Trimming removed 1 base at V and 2 bases at J, with 9 bases between. For the CDR3, the DNA is TGTGCCAGCAGCTTAGACCGACAGACCTACAATGAGCAGTTCTTC. This gives the protein CASSLDRQTYNEQFF.

This clone rates as large. The V and J genes are TRBV27 and TRBJ2-1, with a possible D match to TRBD2 (6 bases). The V and J ends lost 3 bases and 4 bases respectively, with 28 bases between them. The CDR3 consists of 20 residues. Germline V gene lookup returns CDR1 MNHEY and CDR2 SMNVEV (reference sequence). The CDR3 DNA follows: TGTGCCAGCAGTTTGCCCCCGCGGACTGTACCCGGGAGACCTTACAATGAGCAGTTCTTC. It encodes CASSLPPRTVPGRPYNEQFF.

The chain recombines TRBV7-9 with TRBJ2-7; D is possibly TRBD2 (6 bases). CDR1 and CDR2 from the germline V gene are SEHNR and FQNEAQ (reference sequence). The CDR3 contains 13 residues. Trimming took 1 base from V and 6 from J, leaving 10 bases between them. The CDR3 DNA follows: TGTGCCAGCAGCTTAGGTTTGGAGGGCGAGCAGTACTTC. Protein: CASSLGLEGEQYF.

The chain is built from TRBV10-3 and TRBJ1-2; D is unresolved. The CDR3 is made up of 13 amino acids. CDR1 and CDR2 (germline): ENHRY, SYGVKD. V was pared by 10 bases and J by 4 bases, with 16 bases between. The chain's CDR3 is CANLQEAGYGYTF. DNA of the CDR3: TGTGCCAACCTTCAGGAGGCAGGCTATGGCTACACCTTC.

A single count supports this clone. This chain connects TRBV7-2 to TRBJ1-5, with a tentative D call TRBD1 (5 bases). The V gene lost 2 bases and the J gene lost 4 bases, with 12 bases spanning the gap. This CDR3 comprises 15 residues. Germline loops: CDR1 SGHTA, CDR2 FQGNSA. DNA of the CDR3: TGTGCCAGCAGCTTAAGGGGCGGCTTGAATCAGCCCCAGCATTTT. Encoded protein: CASSLRGGLNQPQHF.

V is TRBV25-1 and J is TRBJ2-6; D unclear. The CDR3 spans 15 residues. Looked up from germline, CDR1 is MGHDK and CDR2 is SYGVNS. Between the trimmed V and J ends, which lost 2 bases and 0 bases, there was a span of 5 bases. The CDR3 bases are TGTGCCAGCAGTGAAGGGTACTCTGGGGCCAACGTCCTGACTTTC. This translates into CASSEGYSGANVLTF.

This clone was seen just once. V gene TRBV7-2 combines with J gene TRBJ2-5; D gene uncertain. V dropped 2 bases and J dropped 0 bases, with 4 bases sitting between them. This CDR3 region has 13 residues. CDR1 and CDR2 from the germline V gene are SGHTA and FQGNSA. The CDR3 loop reads CASSLLYQETQYF. The CDR3 DNA reads TGTGCCAGCAGCTTACTGTACCAAGAGACCCAGTACTTC. Together with reference TRBV7-2 and TRBJ2-5, the CDR3 gives the full variable domain: GAGVSQSPSNKVTEKGKDVELRCDPISGHTALYWYRQSLGQGLEFLIYFQGNSAPDKSGLPSDRFSAERTGGSVSTLTIQRTQQEDSAVYLCASSLLYQETQYFGPGTRLLVL.

The chain employs TRBV19 and TRBJ1-2, with TRBD1 matching over 9 bases. Trimming took 1 base from V and 6 from J; bases not matched to a gene: 3. The CDR3 runs to 14 residues. Germline V gene sequence: CDR1 LNHDA, CDR2 SQIVND (reference sequence). CDR3 DNA sequence: TGTGCCAGTAGTATAGTTGGGACAGGGAATGGCTACACCTTC. The encoded protein is CASSIVGTGNGYTF.

The V and J genes are TRBV18 and TRBJ1-1, with a weak D call TRBD1 (5 bases). The CDR3 is 14 amino acids. Germline CDR1 reads KGHSH; CDR2 reads LQKENI. The ends were cut back, 2 bases at V and 4 bases at J, with 11 bases in the middle. DNA for the CDR3: TGTGCCAGCTCACCATCCCAGGGCGCCACTGAAGCTTTCTTT. It encodes CASSPSQGATEAFF.

The V call is TRBV5-1, the J call TRBJ2-1; D gene unclear. This CDR3 contains 15 residues. The ends were cut back, 0 bases at V and 0 bases at J, with 7 bases in the middle. Germline V CDR1 and CDR2: SGHRS, YFSETQ. CDR3 in DNA: TGCGCCAGCAGCTTGGAAGGTGTCTCCTACAATGAGCAGTTCTTC. It specifies CASSLEGVSYNEQFF.

V and J are TRBV5-5 and TRBJ1-5; possible D gene TRBD1, 5 bases. The length of the CDR3 is 15 residues. V shed 3 bases and J shed 5 bases, with 15 bases lying between them. The germline gives CDR1 SGHKS, CDR2 YYEKEE (reference sequence). The chain's CDR3 is CASSSLRDGDQPQHF. The DNA for the CDR3 is TGTGCCAGCAGCTCCCTCCGGGACGGCGATCAGCCCCAGCATTTT.

This chain uses TRBV9 with TRBJ2-1, with TRBD2 as a possible D gene (5 bases). Germline CDR1 and CDR2: SGDLS and YYNGEE. CDR3 length: 14 amino acids. Trimming took off 4 bases at V and 10 bases at J, with 18 bases between the two ends. The CDR3 is CASSTPASPIEQFF. In DNA, the CDR3 is TGTGCCAGCAGCACACCGGCTAGCCCCATCGAGCAGTTCTTC.

V and J are TRBV24-1 and TRBJ2-3, with a weak D call TRBD2 (5 bases). Deletions cut 4 bases from V and 4 bases from J, with 14 bases between. Looked up from germline, CDR1 is KGHDR and CDR2 is SFDVKD. The CDR3 consists of 15 residues. CDR3 residues: CATSDGVKSADTQYF. CDR3 sequence (DNA): TGTGCCACCAGTGACGGGGTTAAGAGCGCAGATACGCAGTATTTT.

The chain joins TRBV3-1 (or the pseudogene TRBV3-2) to TRBJ1-1; D gene ambiguous. V lost 5 bases to trimming and J lost 7 bases, with 11 bases between them. The germline V gene encodes CDR1 LGHDT and CDR2 YNNKEL (reference sequence). The CDR3 is made up of 12 amino acids. Written as DNA, the CDR3 is TGTGCCAGCAGCTCAGGAACCGTTGAAGCTTTCTTT. It translates to CASSSGTVEAFF.

The chain uses TRBV6-2 or TRBV6-3 and TRBJ2-5; 7 positions agree with TRBD2. After removal of 2 bases from V and 5 bases from J, the junction contained 8 bases not matched to a gene. Per the germline V gene, CDR1 is MNHEY and CDR2 is SVGEGT. This CDR3 is built from 15 residues. CDR3 amino acids: CASSYPAGAGETQYF. CDR3 sequence (DNA): TGTGCCAGCAGTTACCCTGCGGGAGCGGGCGAGACCCAGTACTTC.